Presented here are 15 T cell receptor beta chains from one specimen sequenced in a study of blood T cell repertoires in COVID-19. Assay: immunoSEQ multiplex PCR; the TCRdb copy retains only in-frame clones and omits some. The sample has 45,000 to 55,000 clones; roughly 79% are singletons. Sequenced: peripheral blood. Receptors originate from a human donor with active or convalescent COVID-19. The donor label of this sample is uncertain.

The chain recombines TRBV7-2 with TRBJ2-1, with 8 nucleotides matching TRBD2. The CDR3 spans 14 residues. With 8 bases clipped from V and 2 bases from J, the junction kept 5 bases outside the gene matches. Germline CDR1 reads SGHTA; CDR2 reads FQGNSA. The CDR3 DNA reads TGTGCCAGCGGACATAGCGGGACCTACAATGAGCAGTTCTTC. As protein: CASGHSGTYNEQFF.

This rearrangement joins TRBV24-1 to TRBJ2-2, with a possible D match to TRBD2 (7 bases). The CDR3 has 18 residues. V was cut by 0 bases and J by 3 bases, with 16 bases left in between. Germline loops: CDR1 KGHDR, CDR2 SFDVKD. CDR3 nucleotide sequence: TGTGCCACCAGTGATTTGCAGGGGAGGGGGAAAGACACCGGGGAGCTGTTTTTT. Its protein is CATSDLQGRGKDTGELFF.

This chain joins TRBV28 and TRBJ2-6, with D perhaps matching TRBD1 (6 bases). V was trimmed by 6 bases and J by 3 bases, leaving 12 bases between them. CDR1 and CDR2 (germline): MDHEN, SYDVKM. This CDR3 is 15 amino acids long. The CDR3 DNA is TGTGCCAGCAGCAAGGGGGACATTGGGGCCAACGTCCTGACTTTC. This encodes CASSKGDIGANVLTF.

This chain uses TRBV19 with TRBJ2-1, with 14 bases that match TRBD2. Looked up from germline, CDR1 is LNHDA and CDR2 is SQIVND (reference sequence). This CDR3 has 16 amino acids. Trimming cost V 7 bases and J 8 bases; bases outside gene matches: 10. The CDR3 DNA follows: TGTGCCAGTAACCCGGGACTAGCGGGAGTCAGGGATGAGCAGTTCTTC. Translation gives CASNPGLAGVRDEQFF. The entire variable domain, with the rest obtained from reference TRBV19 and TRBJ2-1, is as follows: DGGITQSPKYLFRKEGQNVTLSCEQNLNHDAMYWYRQDPGQGLRLIYYSQIVNDFQKGDIAEGYSVSREKKESFPLTVTSAQKNPTAFYLCASNPGLAGVRDEQFFGPGTRLTVL.

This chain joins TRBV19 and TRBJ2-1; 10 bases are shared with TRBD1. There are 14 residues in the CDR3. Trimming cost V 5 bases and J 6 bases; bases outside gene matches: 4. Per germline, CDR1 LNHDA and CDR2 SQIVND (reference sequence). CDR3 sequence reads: CASSHRDRGNEQFF. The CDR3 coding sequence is TGTGCCAGTAGTCACCGGGACAGGGGCAATGAGCAGTTCTTC.

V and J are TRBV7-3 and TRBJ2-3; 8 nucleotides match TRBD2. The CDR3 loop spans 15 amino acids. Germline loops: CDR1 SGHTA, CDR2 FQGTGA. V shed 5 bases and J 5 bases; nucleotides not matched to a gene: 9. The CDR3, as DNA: TGTGCCAGCAGCGCCCAACTAGCGGCCCGAGATACGCAGTATTTT. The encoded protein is CASSAQLAARDTQYF.

The CDR3 DNA follows: TGTGCCAGCAGGGGGCGCGACACTGAAGCTTTCTTT. It translates to CASRGRDTEAFF. J is TRBJ1-1 and V is TRBV6-5, with a weak D call TRBD1 (5 bases). Looked up from germline, CDR1 is MNHEY and CDR2 is SVGAGI. Trimming left V 6 bases short and J 3 bases short, with 8 bases between. The CDR3 length is 12 residues.

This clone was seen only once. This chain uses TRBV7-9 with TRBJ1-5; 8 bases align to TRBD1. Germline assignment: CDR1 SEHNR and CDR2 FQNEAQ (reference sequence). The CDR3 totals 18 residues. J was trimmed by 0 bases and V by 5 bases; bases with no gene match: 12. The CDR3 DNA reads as TGTGCCAGCAGCCCAAGAATGCGGCAGGGGGCTAGCAATCAGCCCCAGCATTTT. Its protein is CASSPRMRQGASNQPQHF.

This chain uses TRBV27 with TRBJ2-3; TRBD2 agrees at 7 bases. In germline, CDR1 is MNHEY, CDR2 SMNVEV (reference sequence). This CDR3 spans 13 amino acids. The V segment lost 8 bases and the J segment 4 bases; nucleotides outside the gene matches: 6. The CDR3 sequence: CASLREGSDTQYF. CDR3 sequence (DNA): TGTGCCAGCCTCAGGGAGGGGTCAGATACGCAGTATTTT.

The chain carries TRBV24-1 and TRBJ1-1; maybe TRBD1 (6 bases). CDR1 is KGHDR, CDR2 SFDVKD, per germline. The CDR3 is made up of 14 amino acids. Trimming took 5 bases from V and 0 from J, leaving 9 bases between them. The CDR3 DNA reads TGTGCCACCAGTGTTGGGGGCCTGAACACTGAAGCTTTCTTT. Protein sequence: CATSVGGLNTEAFF.

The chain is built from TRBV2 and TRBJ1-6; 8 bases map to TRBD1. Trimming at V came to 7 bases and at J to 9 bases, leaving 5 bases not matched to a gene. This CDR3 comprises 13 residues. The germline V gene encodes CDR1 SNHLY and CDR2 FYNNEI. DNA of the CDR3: TGTGCCAGCACCAAACAGGGGGGTTCACCCCTCCACTTT. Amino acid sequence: CASTKQGGSPLHF.

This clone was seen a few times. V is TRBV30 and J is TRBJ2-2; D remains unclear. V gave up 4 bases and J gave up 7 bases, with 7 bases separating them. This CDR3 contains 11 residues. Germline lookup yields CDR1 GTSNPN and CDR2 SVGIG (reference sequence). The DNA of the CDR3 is TGTGCCTGGACCGCCGGCGGGGAGCTGTTTTTT. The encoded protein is CAWTAGGELFF. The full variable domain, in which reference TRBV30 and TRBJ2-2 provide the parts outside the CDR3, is SQTIHQWPATLVQPVGSPLSLECTVEGTSNPNLYWYRQAAGRGLQLLFYSVGIGQISSEVPQNLSASRPQDRQFILSSKKLLLSDSGFYLCAWTAGGELFFGEGSRLTVL.

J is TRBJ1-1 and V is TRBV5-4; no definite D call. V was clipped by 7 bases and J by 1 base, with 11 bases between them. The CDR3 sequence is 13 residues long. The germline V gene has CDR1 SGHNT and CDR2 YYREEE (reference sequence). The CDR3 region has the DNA TGTGCCAGCCCAAGTCGGGAGAACACTGAAGCTTTCTTT. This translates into CASPSRENTEAFF.

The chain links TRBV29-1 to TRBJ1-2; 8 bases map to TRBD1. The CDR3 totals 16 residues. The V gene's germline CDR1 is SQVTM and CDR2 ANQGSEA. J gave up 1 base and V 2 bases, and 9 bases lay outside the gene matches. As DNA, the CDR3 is TGCAGCGTTGAAACGGGAAGCACAGGGGGTAACTATGGCTACACCTTC. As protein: CSVETGSTGGNYGYTF.

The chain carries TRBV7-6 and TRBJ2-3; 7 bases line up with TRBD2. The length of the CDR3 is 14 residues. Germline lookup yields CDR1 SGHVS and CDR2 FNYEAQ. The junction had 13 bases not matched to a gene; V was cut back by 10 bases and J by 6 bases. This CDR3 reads CATQLGQGGDTQYF. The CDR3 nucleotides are TGTGCCACCCAGCTAGGGCAGGGAGGGGATACGCAGTATTTT.